Listed below are T cell receptor beta chains from one sample, sequenced in a study of OX40 agonist ivuxolimab in advanced cancers. Repertoires were generated with immunoSEQ multiplex PCR, while TCRdb's copy carries only in-frame clones and drops some. The sample has 96,000 or so clones, under 85% seen once; the top ten hold about 6%. The starting material was CD4+ or CD8+ T cells sorted from blood, obtained in a trial of the OX40 agonist ivuxolimab. These TCRs come from an adult with an advanced solid tumor such as melanoma, head and neck, liver or kidney cancer. CDR3s include the opening cysteine and the closing phenylalanine or tryptophan. The order of the fields is V gene, J gene, clone size, D gene, CDR3 protein. A D gene is named only where the DNA matches it firmly. Expanded clones are given a class, and other clones once, few, many or no size at all.

V: TRBV6-1; J: TRBJ2-1; size: once; D: TRBD2; CDR3: CASSEGGGAGEQFF
V: TRBV19; J: TRBJ1-2; size: NA; D: NA; CDR3: CASSILMGMNGYTF
V: TRBV19; J: TRBJ2-2; size: NA; D: NA; CDR3: CASSRGPLGGELFF
V: TRBV7-9; J: TRBJ2-3; size: NA; D: NA; CDR3: CASSLAGASTDTQYF
V: TRBV19; J: TRBJ1-2; size: NA; D: NA; CDR3: CASSAFGTPNTF
V: TRBV6-6; J: TRBJ1-1; size: NA; D: NA; CDR3: CASSYAWNTEAFF
V: TRBV7-2; J: TRBJ2-3; size: NA; D: NA; CDR3: CASSSPTLSTDTQYF
V: TRBV5-1; J: NA; size: once; D: NA; CDR3: CASSLLLDTYEQYF
V: TRBV29-1; J: TRBJ1-1; size: NA; D: NA; CDR3: CSVESGARGEAFF
V: TRBV10-1; J: TRBJ1-1; size: NA; D: TRBD1; CDR3: CASRGGWNTEAFF
V: TRBV4-2; J: TRBJ2-7; size: NA; D: NA; CDR3: CASSQLRETFYEQYF
V: TRBV29-1; J: TRBJ2-2; size: NA; D: NA; CDR3: CSVRDGHTGELFF
V: TRBV6-5; J: TRBJ2-1; size: NA; D: TRBD2; CDR3: CASSSGLYEQFF
V: TRBV7-2; J: TRBJ2-3; size: NA; D: NA; CDR3: CASSFTLSSRREADTQYF
V: TRBV19; J: TRBJ1-1; size: once; D: NA; CDR3: CASSQGLGTEAFF
V: TRBV11-1; J: TRBJ1-1; size: NA; D: NA; CDR3: CASSLAMNTEAFF
V: TRBV5-1; J: TRBJ1-2; size: NA; D: NA; CDR3: CASSGDRNYGYTF
V: TRBV7-2; J: TRBJ2-7; size: NA; D: NA; CDR3: CASSLSGEQYF
V: TRBV7-9; J: TRBJ1-5; size: NA; D: TRBD1; CDR3: CASSSRTGSDNQPQHF
V: TRBV7-6; J: TRBJ1-1; size: NA; D: NA; CDR3: CASSREAEAFF
V: TRBV2; J: TRBJ1-1; size: NA; D: TRBD1; CDR3: CASSRTGEETEAFF